Following are 24 T cell receptor beta chains from one sample sequenced in a study of cytomegalovirus exposure and HLA in healthy donors. The PCR employed 60 Vbeta primers together with 13 Jbeta primers. Clones were read by immunoSEQ multiplex PCR, and TCRdb kept only the in-frame ones, dropping some. Among approximately 150,000 clones listed, around three quarters were seen once. Sequencing input: PBMCs. These receptors all stem from a man aged 35-49 years in good health and CMV-seronegative.

Here the CDR3 DNA reads TGTGCCAGCAGCGGAGCGGGAAGCTCCTACAATGAGCAGTTCTTC. It encodes CASSGAGSSYNEQFF. V gene TRBV21-1 combines with J gene TRBJ2-1; no check of the table's D call, TRBD2, against the DNA was made. TRBV21-1 is listed as a pseudogene. This CDR3 has 15 amino acids.

The chain couples TRBV11-2 to TRBJ2-1; D call uncertain. The CDR3 runs 14 residues. Looked up from germline, CDR1 is SGHAT and CDR2 is FQNNGV. Deletions cut 5 bases from V and 7 bases from J, with 15 bases between. In DNA, the CDR3 is TGTGCCAGCAGCGGATTCTTGACTCCAAATGAGCAGTTCTTC. Encoded protein: CASSGFLTPNEQFF.

This chain connects TRBV28 to TRBJ1-5, with D maybe TRBD1 (5 bases). V dropped 2 bases and J dropped 11 bases, with 10 bases sitting between them. The CDR3 extends over 12 amino acids. CDR1 MDHEN and CDR2 SYDVKM come from the germline V gene. As DNA, the CDR3 is TGTGCCAGCAGTTTAAGGGGCCCAACCCAGCATTTT. This translates into CASSLRGPTQHF.

The chain has TRBV25-1 and TRBJ2-7; no definite D call. The CDR3 loop spans 13 amino acids. The germline V and J ends were trimmed by 4 bases and 0 bases, with 7 bases remaining between them. In germline, CDR1 is MGHDK, CDR2 SYGVNS. The chain's CDR3 is CASSGLSSYEQYF. CDR3 in DNA: TGTGCCAGCAGTGGACTGAGCTCCTACGAGCAGTACTTC.

The count of this clone is one. J is TRBJ2-6 and V is TRBV2; TRBD2 matches at 11 bases. Germline CDR1 SNHLY, CDR2 FYNNEI. The V and J ends lost 6 bases and 0 bases, in that order; junction bases with no gene match: 4. The CDR3 runs 17 residues. The CDR3 DNA is TGTGCCAGCAGGGCGGGACTAGCGGACTCTGGGGCCAACGTCCTGACTTTC. Translating it yields CASRAGLADSGANVLTF. The full variable domain, completed using reference TRBV2 and TRBJ2-6, is EPEVTQTPSHQVTQMGQEVILRCVPISNHLYFYWYRQILGQKVEFLVSFYNNEISEKSEIFDDQFSVERPDGSNFTLKIRSTKLEDSAMYFCASRAGLADSGANVLTFGAGSRLTVL.

Comment on this clone: A much larger clone is a single base away; this may be a read error. The rearrangement joins TRBV5-6 to TRBJ1-1; 10 nucleotides match TRBD1. The length of the CDR3 is 14 residues. Germline values: CDR1 SGHDT, CDR2 YYEEEE. The trim removed 4 bases at V and 1 base at J, leaving 1 base unmatched. CDR3 sequence reads: CASSRDRGNTEAFF. CDR3 nucleotide sequence: TGTGCCAGCAGCCGGGACAGGGGGAACACTGAAGCTTTCTTT.

Of note for this clone: The identical CDR3 is also encoded by other nucleotide sequences in the sample. The V call is TRBV28, the J call TRBJ1-2, with D possibly TRBD1 on 5 matching bases. V was clipped by 6 bases and J by 2 bases, with 10 bases between them. The CDR3 length is 13 residues. CDR1 is MDHEN and CDR2 is SYDVKM in the germline V gene. The CDR3 region has the DNA TGTGCCAGCAGCCCTGACAGAAACTATGGCTACACCTTC. Its translation: CASSPDRNYGYTF.

This clone has only one observation. The chain carries TRBV6-1 and TRBJ1-3; D is uncertain. V was clipped by 3 bases and J by 4 bases, with 10 bases between them. CDR3 length: 14 amino acids. Looked up from germline, CDR1 is MNHNS and CDR2 is SASEGT. The CDR3 here is CASSEIQAGNTIYF. The CDR3 DNA is TGTGCCAGCAGTGAGATTCAGGCCGGAAACACCATATATTTT.

V gene TRBV6-5 combines with J gene TRBJ2-1; D is possibly TRBD2 (6 bases). Germline V gene lookup returns CDR1 MNHEY and CDR2 SVGAGI. The CDR3 is 12 amino acids. V was cut by 0 bases and J by 12 bases, with 9 bases left in between. DNA for the CDR3: TGTGCCAGCAGTTACTCCGGGACTTGGCAGTTCTTC. As protein: CASSYSGTWQFF.

This chain joins TRBV30 and TRBJ1-5; 7 nucleotides match TRBD1. CDR3 length: 14 residues. Germline values: CDR1 GTSNPN, CDR2 SVGIG (reference sequence). The J segment lost 2 bases and the V segment lost 4 bases, leaving 5 bases of the junction unmatched. Written as DNA, the CDR3 is TGTGCCTGGACGAGGACAGGCGGCAATCAGCCCCAGCATTTT. Translating gives CAWTRTGGNQPQHF.

This clone was seen only once. The genes are TRBV2 and TRBJ2-1; TRBD2 agrees at 7 bases. V was pared by 0 bases and J by 7 bases, with 9 bases of the junction left unmatched. Germline CDR1 reads SNHLY; CDR2 reads FYNNEI. CDR3 length equals 16 residues. As DNA, the CDR3 is TGTGCCAGCAGTGAAGCGCTGGGGGGGGTTGGGAATGAGCAGTTCTTC. It is translated as CASSEALGGVGNEQFF.

On this clone itself: An end of the junction differs from the germline gene, which may be a read error. The rearrangement uses TRBV5-1 and TRBJ2-6; 9 nucleotides line up with TRBD1. The germline V gene has CDR1 SGHRS and CDR2 YFSETQ. This CDR3 contains 19 residues. The CDR3 DNA reads as TGCGCCAGCACCGATTCGTCAACAGGGGGCTGGGCTGGGGCCAACGGCCTGACTTTC. This translates into CASTDSSTGGWAGANGLTF. The whole variable domain, remainder taken from reference TRBV5-1 and TRBJ2-6, is KAGVTQTPRYLIKTRGQQVTLSCSPISGHRSVSWYQQTPGQGLQFLFEYFSETQRNKGNFPGRFSGRQFSNSRSEMNVSTLELGDSALYLCASTDSSTGGWAGANGLTFGAGSRLTVL.

This clone was seen a handful of times. The V call is TRBV28, the J call TRBJ1-1; D is uncertain. This CDR3 has 13 residues. Trimming cost V 2 bases and J 1 base, with 5 bases left between them. CDR1 is MDHEN, CDR2 SYDVKM, per germline. CDR3 coding DNA: TGTGCCAGCAGTTTAGGAGAGAACACTGAAGCTTTCTTT. Translation: CASSLGENTEAFF.

This sequence joins TRBV4-2 and TRBJ1-5; D ambiguous. Germline CDR1 reads LGHNA; CDR2 reads YNFKEQ. V lost 0 bases, J lost 5 bases, and 14 bases lay in between. This CDR3 spans 16 amino acids. The CDR3 sequence is CASSQDYLEVDQPQHF. The CDR3 region has the DNA TGTGCCAGCAGCCAAGATTACCTTGAGGTTGATCAGCCCCAGCATTTT.

This sequence joins TRBV9 and TRBJ1-3; possible D gene TRBD1, 5 bases. The CDR3 consists of 15 residues. From germline, CDR1 is SGDLS and CDR2 YYNGEE. V gave up 3 bases and J gave up 7 bases, with 17 bases separating them. In DNA form, the CDR3 reads TGTGCCAGCAGCGCGGGAGGGGCCCAGGGTAACACCATATATTTT. Protein sequence: CASSAGGAQGNTIYF. Using reference TRBV9 and TRBJ1-3 for the parts outside the CDR3, the full variable domain is DSGVTQTPKHLITATGQRVTLRCSPRSGDLSVYWYQQSLDQGLQFLIQYYNGEERAKGNILERFSAQQFPDLHSELNLSSLELGDSALYFCASSAGGAQGNTIYFGEGSWLTVV.

V gene TRBV7-2 combines with J gene TRBJ1-4, with D uncertain. The germline gives CDR1 SGHTA, CDR2 FQGNSA. This CDR3 comprises 15 residues. Trimming left V 2 bases short and J 0 bases short, with 7 bases between. As DNA, the CDR3 is TGTGCCAGCAGCTTAAATCAGGCAACTAATGAAAAACTGTTTTTT. Amino acids: CASSLNQATNEKLFF. Supplemented by reference TRBV7-2 and TRBJ1-4, the full variable domain reads GAGVSQSPSNKVTEKGKDVELRCDPISGHTALYWYRQSLGQGLEFLIYFQGNSAPDKSGLPSDRFSAERTGGSVSTLTIQRTQQEDSAVYLCASSLNQATNEKLFFGSGTQLSVL.

The CDR3 coding sequence is TGTGCCAGTAGTGCCTCCTCAGGGATTTATAACTATGGCTACACCTTC. It encodes CASSASSGIYNYGYTF. The rearrangement uses TRBV19 and TRBJ1-2; weak D call: TRBD1 (5 bases). The CDR3 length is 16 residues. Germline values: CDR1 LNHDA, CDR2 SQIVND (reference sequence). With 5 bases removed from V and 1 base from J, the gap between germline ends came to 17 bases.

This rearrangement joins TRBV5-4 to TRBJ2-3, with TRBD2 matching 16 bases. CDR1 and CDR2 from the germline V gene are SGHNT and YYREEE (reference sequence). The CDR3 extends over 17 amino acids. The J segment lost 3 bases and the V segment lost 3 bases, leaving 4 bases of the junction unmatched. The CDR3, as DNA: TGTGCCAGCAGCTGGGGACTAGCGGGAGGGGGGACAGATACGCAGTATTTT. It encodes CASSWGLAGGGTDTQYF. Complete variable domain (other parts from reference TRBV5-4 and TRBJ2-3): ETGVTQSPTHLIKTRGQQVTLRCSSQSGHNTVSWYQQALGQGPQFIFQYYREEENGRGNFPPRFSGLQFPNYSSELNVNALELDDSALYLCASSWGLAGGGTDTQYFGPGTRLTVL.

This chain uses TRBV5-1 with TRBJ1-6; 7 nucleotides line up with TRBD1. This CDR3 has 18 amino acids. The V gene end was trimmed by 4 bases and the J gene end by 14 bases; junction bases not matched to a gene: 24. Germline CDR1 reads SGHRS; CDR2 reads YFSETQ. The CDR3 DNA reads as TGCGCCAGCAGCCGAGAGATAACAGGGGCGAGGGAGCACGCGGCCCTCCACTTT. This encodes CASSREITGAREHAALHF.

This chain links TRBV11-1 with TRBJ1-2; the match to TRBD1 covers 7 bases. This CDR3 is 12 amino acids long. Germline V gene sequence: CDR1 SGHAT, CDR2 FQDESV (reference sequence). Trimming took 5 bases from V and 8 from J; bases not matched to a gene: 5. CDR3 sequence: CASSPDRWGYTF. CDR3 sequence (DNA): TGTGCCAGCAGCCCGGACAGGTGGGGCTACACCTTC.

This clone occurred a few times. The chain employs TRBV18 and TRBJ2-7; 7 bases are a match to TRBD2. The CDR3 consists of 13 residues. With 3 bases clipped from V and 6 bases from J, the junction kept 5 bases outside the gene matches. Germline CDR1 is KGHSH and CDR2 is LQKENI. The CDR3 loop reads CASSPLPSGEQYV. The CDR3 coding sequence is TGTGCCAGCTCACCCCTGCCTAGCGGCGAGCAGTACGTC.

This clone was seen only a few times. The chain carries TRBV9 and TRBJ2-5; D is possibly TRBD1 (6 bases). The V end was cut by 1 base, the J end by 2 bases, with 12 bases between. Germline V gene data show CDR1 as SGDLS and CDR2 as YYNGEE. The CDR3 covers 15 residues. CDR3 in amino acids: CASSVLGDKQETQYF. In DNA, the CDR3 is TGTGCCAGCAGCGTATTGGGGGACAAACAAGAGACCCAGTACTTC.

This chain uses TRBV6-1 with TRBJ1-2; D call uncertain. The CDR3 length is 14 residues. Germline values: CDR1 MNHNS, CDR2 SASEGT. V was clipped by 2 bases and J by 4 bases, with 11 bases between them. DNA for the CDR3: TGTGCCAGCAGTGAATCCCCAGGAAGCTATGGCTACACCTTC. Translated, it gives CASSESPGSYGYTF.

This rearrangement joins TRBV30 to TRBJ1-3; TRBD1 matches at 8 bases. The length of the CDR3 is 14 residues. The trim removed 3 bases at V and 3 bases at J, leaving 4 bases unmatched. Germline CDR1 GTSNPN, CDR2 SVGIG (reference sequence). CDR3 amino acids: CAWSRQGFGNTIYF. The CDR3 bases are TGTGCCTGGAGCAGACAGGGGTTTGGAAACACCATATATTTT.